A single sample is the source of the 15 T cell receptor beta chains below, sequenced in a study of blood T cell repertoires in COVID-19. Data came from immunoSEQ multiplex PCR; TCRdb stores just in-frame clones and leaves some out. Of 250,000 to 300,000 clones listed, about nine tenths are singletons. The sequenced sample consisted of peripheral blood. All receptors derive from a woman in her thirties or forties who had recovered from COVID-19.

The CDR3 loop is CASSKAIPSGAPNEQFF. In nucleotides, the CDR3 is TGTGCCAGCAGCAAAGCGATCCCTAGCGGGGCCCCCAATGAGCAGTTCTTC. The V gene is TRBV21-1, the J gene TRBJ2-1; the table's TRBD2 call for D was not verified on the DNA. TRBV21-1 is labeled a pseudogene. The CDR3 has 17 amino acids.

This clone was found a few times. The J gene is TRBJ1-5, the V gene TRBV7-2; D is unclear. CDR1 SGHTA and CDR2 FQGNSA come from the germline V gene. Trimming took off 1 base at V and 3 bases at J, with 10 bases between the two ends. This CDR3 comprises 15 residues. DNA of the CDR3: TGTGCCAGCAGCTTAGGTAACAGCTACAATCAGCCCCAGCATTTT. Protein product: CASSLGNSYNQPQHF.

This chain joins TRBV4-1 and TRBJ2-5, with a weak D call TRBD1 (5 bases). The CDR3 length is 15 residues. Trimming shortened V by 1 base and J by 0 bases, and 9 bases separated the two germline ends. From germline, CDR1 is MGHRA and CDR2 YSYEKL. CDR3 amino acids: CASSQAQVHQETQYF. DNA for the CDR3: TGCGCCAGCAGCCAAGCACAGGTTCACCAAGAGACCCAGTACTTC.

This clone was found a few times. The V and J genes are TRBV11-2 and TRBJ2-1, with TRBD2 as a possible D gene (5 bases). Germline lookup yields CDR1 SGHAT and CDR2 FQNNGV. The CDR3 totals 15 residues. V lost 1 base and J 0 bases, leaving 7 bases between the germline ends. CDR3 in amino acids: CASSLAGSSYNEQFF. As DNA, the CDR3 is TGTGCCAGCAGCTTAGCGGGGAGCTCCTACAATGAGCAGTTCTTC.

The rearrangement uses TRBV12-3 or TRBV12-4 and TRBJ1-2, with D perhaps TRBD1 (5 bases). Trimming removed 3 bases from V and 5 bases from J, with 7 bases in between. The length of the CDR3 is 12 residues. Here the CDR3 reads CASSFGGYGYTF. The CDR3 coding sequence is TGTGCCAGCAGTTTCGGGGGATATGGCTACACCTTC.

The chain uses TRBV9 and TRBJ1-1; D perhaps matches TRBD1 (6 bases). There are 14 residues in the CDR3. Trimming stripped 0 bases from V and 11 bases from J, with 17 bases between. Germline V gene lookup returns CDR1 SGDLS and CDR2 YYNGEE. CDR3 coding DNA: TGTGCCAGCAGCGTAGATGCGGGGGCGCTTGGGGCTTTCTTT. This encodes CASSVDAGALGAFF. The entire variable domain, with the rest obtained from reference TRBV9 and TRBJ1-1, is as follows: DSGVTQTPKHLITATGQRVTLRCSPRSGDLSVYWYQQSLDQGLQFLIQYYNGEERAKGNILERFSAQQFPDLHSELNLSSLELGDSALYFCASSVDAGALGAFFGQGTRLTVV.

CDR3 nucleotide sequence: TGTGCCAGCAGCCGGGACAGGGAGATTTGGGCTGGCTACGAGCAGTACTTC. Its protein is CASSRDREIWAGYEQYF. The chain links TRBV5-5 to TRBJ2-7; 9 positions agree with TRBD1. Germline V gene data show CDR1 as SGHKS and CDR2 as YYEKEE (reference sequence). Losses at the gene ends were 4 bases for V and 3 bases for J; bases not matched to a gene: 14. This CDR3 is 17 amino acids long.

This chain links TRBV5-6 with TRBJ1-6, with 9 positions matching TRBD1. Germline CDR1 and CDR2: SGHDT and YYEEEE. J gave up 13 bases and V 6 bases, and 14 bases lay outside the gene matches. This CDR3 is built from 15 residues. The CDR3 DNA reads as TGTGCCAGCACTTTGAGGGGACAGGGAGCCAAGCCCCTCCACTTT. Its protein product is CASTLRGQGAKPLHF.

The chain uses TRBV24-1 and TRBJ2-5; 8 positions agree with TRBD1. The CDR3 has 14 amino acids. V was pared by 4 bases and J by 3 bases, with 3 bases of the junction left unmatched. Germline CDR1 and CDR2: KGHDR and SFDVKD. The CDR3 is CATSDPGQEETQYF. The CDR3, as DNA: TGTGCCACCAGTGACCCGGGACAGGAAGAGACCCAGTACTTC.

This clone showed up just once. The chain combines TRBV5-6 with TRBJ2-1; possibly TRBD2 for D (5 bases). This CDR3 comprises 16 residues. Germline CDR1 SGHDT, CDR2 YYEEEE. Trimming pared 2 bases from V and 0 bases from J, leaving 12 bases between. In nucleotides, the CDR3 is TGTGCCAGCAGCTTTACCGGGAAAAGCTCCTACAATGAGCAGTTCTTC. It encodes CASSFTGKSSYNEQFF.

The chain recombines TRBV5-1 with TRBJ1-4, with a tentative D call TRBD1 (6 bases). The CDR3 extends over 13 amino acids. Germline loops: CDR1 SGHRS, CDR2 YFSETQ. Between the trimmed V and J ends, which lost 5 bases and 8 bases, there was a span of 13 bases. The CDR3 DNA sequence: TGCGCCAGCAGGCCGGGGGGCGACGAAAAACTGTTTTTT. It encodes CASRPGGDEKLFF.

The chain carries TRBV7-6 and TRBJ2-1; D call uncertain. The germline V gene encodes CDR1 SGHVS and CDR2 FNYEAQ. This CDR3 contains 13 residues. V was clipped by 5 bases and J by 8 bases, with 13 bases between them. The CDR3 here is CASSLTIRHEQFF. CDR3 bases: TGTGCCAGCAGCCTTACTATTCGCCATGAGCAGTTCTTC.

This chain connects TRBV30 to TRBJ1-2; TRBD1 aligns across 7 bases. The CDR3 sequence is 14 residues long. Unmatched junction bases numbered 10, after V lost 5 bases and J lost 4 bases. Germline lookup yields CDR1 GTSNPN and CDR2 SVGIG (reference sequence). Written as DNA, the CDR3 is TGTGCCTGGGACCGACAGGGCGGTGTCTATGGCTACACCTTC. Its translation: CAWDRQGGVYGYTF.

This clone is a singleton in its sample. V and J are TRBV28 and TRBJ2-3; tentatively, D is TRBD1 (6 bases). This CDR3 is 14 amino acids long. CDR1 is MDHEN and CDR2 is SYDVKM in the germline V gene. The V gene lost 2 bases and the J gene lost 10 bases, with 16 bases spanning the gap. For the CDR3, the DNA is TGTGCCAGCAGTTTACCTGCGACAGGACTGTCGCAGTATTTT. This gives the protein CASSLPATGLSQYF.

This chain links TRBV4-3 with TRBJ1-2; TRBD1 might be the D (5 bases). This CDR3 comprises 15 residues. The V gene's germline CDR1 is LGHNA and CDR2 YSLEER. Trimming stripped 1 base from V and 3 bases from J, with 12 bases between. The DNA for the CDR3 is TGCGCCAGCAGCCAAGGGGGCCGGGGGTACTATGGCTACACCTTC. Protein product: CASSQGGRGYYGYTF.